This entry describes one TCR beta chain. Its matching antigen is unknown. This record belongs to a study of T cell responses to AZD1222 COVID-19 vaccine. Findings and limits, study-wide: At baseline, seropositivity was found in only a handful of AZD1222 recipients.

This CDR3 is 14 amino acids long. The germline CDR1 and CDR2 sequences are SQVTM and ANQGSEA. Trimming took 4 bases from V and 6 from J; bases not matched to a gene: 9. The method was immunoSEQ multiplex PCR; TCRdb's version includes in-frame clones alone and lacks a portion of them. The sample records 40,000 to 55,000 clones, less than 95% being singletons. Material: peripheral blood, obtained 28 days after the second AZD1222 dose. The V and J genes are TRBV29-1 and TRBJ1-5, with 7 bases matching TRBD1. The source of this sequence is an adult who received the AZD1222 COVID-19 vaccine. The CDR3 region is CSVVLGGAGQPQHF. CDR3 sequence (DNA): TGCAGCGTTGTATTAGGGGGCGCCGGTCAGCCCCAGCATTTT. The full variable domain, its missing parts supplied by reference TRBV29-1 and TRBJ1-5, is SAVISQKPSRDICQRGTSLTIQCQVDSQVTMMFWYRQQPGQSLTLIATANQGSEATYESGFVIDKFPISRPNLTFSTLTVSNMSPEDSSIYLCSVVLGGAGQPQHFGDGTRLSIL.